This TCR beta chain was recorded in a study of PD-1 blockade in classical Hodgkin lymphoma. Deletions cut 6 bases from V and 2 bases from J, with 15 bases between. Germline CDR1 reads SQVTM; CDR2 reads ANQGSEA. The CDR3 loop spans 14 amino acids. Assay: immunoSEQ multiplex PCR; the TCRdb copy retains only in-frame clones and omits some. This table holds approximately 89,000 clones, around 80% found once. Every patient relapsed after autologous stem cell transplantation, and brentuximab vedotin exposure varied. As regards this clone: Its antigen is currently unknown. Different DNA sequences within this sample yield the same CDR3.

General study results and limits: The study found complete responders had baseline diversity similar to newly diagnosed patients. Newly diagnosed patients were reported to start with lower TCR diversity than healthy donors. Compared with baseline, CD4+ but not CD8+ TCR diversity had risen significantly by C4D1. Patients were excluded if nivolumab began under 1 year after ASCT (the autologous transplant).

The input for sequencing was peripheral blood mononuclear cells (PBMCs), taken at baseline. The clonotype originates from a human donor with classical Hodgkin lymphoma. The chain couples TRBV29-1 to TRBJ2-3; perhaps TRBD2 as D (5 bases). The CDR3 DNA sequence: TGCAGCGTGACCCCTAAGCGGACCACAGATACGCAGTATTTT. Amino acid sequence: CSVTPKRTTDTQYF.